The 20 T cell receptor beta chains reported below all come from one sample, sequenced in a study of spatial heterogeneity in lung cancer (dated by TCRdb to about 2019). This specimen's time point label, per the study, means: sample taken at primary tumor resection. For TCR sequencing, whole RNA was extracted from tumor and nontumor lung tissue, or from cryopreserved PBMC samples, and no cell sorting was done. Preparation of the library involved 5' RACE. TCRdb records NextSeq 500 as the sequencer. TCRdb itself trimmed the public reads at Q25 with fastp, ran MiXCR and retained productive beta chains. Each record represents a unique CDR3 protein, reported with the most common genes and DNA among its rows. The sample contains roughly 40,000 distinct CDR3 sequences, approximately 7% of them found a single time. The ten most abundant clones make up roughly two fifths of the sample. The sample in question was PBMCs, obtained at surgery. These receptors were collected from a female donor with early-stage non-small cell lung cancer.

This clonotype was counted ten times or more. The chain couples TRBV11-2 to TRBJ2-5; 7 nucleotides line up with TRBD1. The CDR3 runs 13 residues. V gave up 4 bases and J gave up 4 bases; unmatched junction bases: 3. CDR1 is SGHAT and CDR2 is FQNNGV in the germline V gene. CDR3 sequence: CASSSGQAETQYF. As DNA, the CDR3 is TGTGCCAGCAGCTCCGGACAGGCAGAGACCCAGTACTTC.

The rearrangement links TRBV18 to TRBJ2-2, with D unclear. The CDR3 is 11 residues long. CDR1 KGHSH and CDR2 LQKENI come from the germline V gene. V lost 2 bases and J 8 bases, leaving 3 bases between the germline ends. CDR3 amino acids: CASSPTGELFF. CDR3 DNA: TGTGCCAGCTCACCAACGGGGGAGCTGTTTTTT.

This clonotype has ten or more counts. V and J are TRBV5-1 and TRBJ2-3; D is possibly TRBD1 (5 bases). The CDR3 is 13 residues long. Germline V CDR1 and CDR2: SGHRS, YFSETQ. Trimming took off 4 bases at V and 6 bases at J, with 12 bases between the two ends. CDR3 DNA sequence: TGCGCCAGCAGCCCAGACAGAGGCGATACGCAGTATTTT. As protein: CASSPDRGDTQYF.

This clonotype was recorded a few times. V gene TRBV12-3 or TRBV12-4 combines with J gene TRBJ1-5; 7 bases line up with TRBD1. The CDR3 length is 17 residues. J lost 0 bases, V lost 2 bases, and 7 bases had no gene match. The CDR3 DNA sequence: TGTGCCAGCAGTTTAAGTAGGACAGGTTTTAGCAATCAGCCCCAGCATTTT. Translation gives CASSLSRTGFSNQPQHF.

This clonotype was seen ten or more times. The J gene is TRBJ2-7, the V gene TRBV10-2; a possible D gene is TRBD1 (5 bases). The V end lost 8 bases, the J end lost 3 bases, and 11 bases lay between the germline ends. There are 12 residues in the CDR3. Germline values: CDR1 WSHSY, CDR2 SAAADI. The CDR3 here is CASGITGYEQYF. The CDR3 bases are TGCGCCAGCGGGATAACAGGCTACGAGCAGTACTTC.

CDR3 loop: CASSQSDLSGNTIYF. CDR3 in DNA: TGTGCCAGCAGCCAGTCGGACCTCTCTGGAAACACCATATATTTT. The chain combines TRBV3-1 with TRBJ1-3; D is ambiguous. Germline V gene lookup returns CDR1 LGHDT and CDR2 YNNKEL (reference sequence). Between the trimmed V and J ends, which lost 3 bases and 0 bases, there was a span of 9 bases. CDR3 length equals 15 residues.

In this sample, this clonotype turned up many times. This chain uses TRBV18 with TRBJ1-6, with 12 bases aligning to TRBD1. The length of the CDR3 is 14 residues. After removal of 3 bases from V and 16 bases from J, the junction contained 7 bases not matched to a gene. The V gene's germline CDR1 is KGHSH and CDR2 LQKENI. The CDR3 loop is CASSPEGQGAPLHF. The CDR3 DNA sequence: TGTGCCAGCTCACCGGAGGGACAGGGGGCTCCTCTCCACTTT.

In this sample, this clonotype turned up a few times. The CDR3 nucleotides are TGTGCCAGCAGCCCCGGGACGACTGGGGGCTATGGCTACACCTTC. This encodes CASSPGTTGGYGYTF. The chain couples TRBV7-2 to TRBJ1-2; D possibly corresponds to TRBD1 (5 bases). The germline V gene has CDR1 SGHTA and CDR2 FQGNSA. This CDR3 has 15 amino acids. The germline V and J ends were trimmed by 5 bases and 4 bases, with 17 bases remaining between them.

This clonotype came up many times. The chain links TRBV12-3 or TRBV12-4 to TRBJ2-1; D may be TRBD2 (7 bases). V lost 6 bases and J lost 6, with 12 bases in between. CDR3 length: 13 amino acids. The CDR3, as DNA: TGTGCCAGCAGGGGGGGGGCTCGCAATGAGCAGTTCTTC. It translates to CASRGGARNEQFF.

This clonotype was found many times. This sequence joins TRBV10-3 and TRBJ1-2; D gene ambiguous. The germline V gene encodes CDR1 ENHRY and CDR2 SYGVKD. There are 16 residues in the CDR3. With 2 bases removed from V and 0 bases from J, the gap between germline ends came to 13 bases. The CDR3 loop reads CAISEPDGAANYGYTF. CDR3 nucleotides: TGTGCCATCAGTGAGCCCGACGGAGCAGCTAACTATGGCTACACCTTC.

This clonotype was detected ten times or more. The CDR3 DNA reads as TGTGCCAGCAGCTATACGGGGAACACTGAAGCTTTCTTT. This sequence encodes CASSYTGNTEAFF. This rearrangement joins TRBV7-3 to TRBJ1-1; D is unclear. The CDR3 is 13 amino acids. Trimming took off 4 bases at V and 1 base at J, with 7 bases between the two ends. Germline lookup yields CDR1 SGHTA and CDR2 FQGTGA.

The chain employs TRBV12-3 or TRBV12-4 and TRBJ1-1; D not certain. CDR3 length equals 14 residues. V shed 5 bases and J shed 4 bases, with 14 bases lying between them. As DNA, the CDR3 is TGTGCCAGCAGTCATGTACGGGAACGCACTGAAGCTTTCTTT. Encoded protein: CASSHVRERTEAFF.

Many counts were recorded for this clonotype. The genes are TRBV5-1 and TRBJ2-4, with D perhaps TRBD1 or TRBD2 (5 bases each). CDR3 length: 14 amino acids. V shed 3 bases and J shed 6 bases, with 13 bases lying between them. The V gene's germline CDR1 is SGHRS and CDR2 YFSETQ. CDR3 sequence: CASSSQTGLNIQYF. For the CDR3, the DNA is TGCGCCAGCAGCTCCCAGACGGGGCTAAACATTCAGTACTTC.

This clonotype was counted only a few times. The J gene is TRBJ2-5, the V gene TRBV29-1, with no clear D. The germline V gene encodes CDR1 SQVTM and CDR2 ANQGSEA. V dropped 4 bases and J dropped 4 bases, with 7 bases sitting between them. This CDR3 is 11 amino acids long. CDR3 sequence reads: CSVGERETQYF. As DNA, the CDR3 is TGCAGCGTTGGCGAGCGAGAGACCCAGTACTTC.

This clonotype was detected many times. The rearrangement links TRBV6-6 to TRBJ2-7, with a possible D match to TRBD2 (6 bases). Germline-derived CDR1 and CDR2 are MNHNY and SVGAGI (reference sequence). The CDR3 sequence is 14 residues long. V was cut by 0 bases and J by 3 bases, with 9 bases left in between. CDR3 loop: CASSYSRGGYEQYF. The CDR3 bases are TGTGCCAGCAGTTACTCGCGGGGTGGCTACGAGCAGTACTTC.

The chain uses TRBV5-1 and TRBJ1-2; the D gene is possibly TRBD1 (5 bases). This CDR3 comprises 14 residues. V lost 7 bases, J lost 0 bases, and 13 bases lay in between. The germline V gene encodes CDR1 SGHRS and CDR2 YFSETQ. This CDR3 reads CASGGDRTNYGYTF. In DNA, the CDR3 is TGCGCCAGCGGGGGGGACCGAACTAACTATGGCTACACCTTC.

This clonotype showed up many times. The chain links TRBV20-1 to TRBJ2-5; D is uncertain. Germline V CDR1 and CDR2: DFQATT, SNEGSKA (reference sequence). The CDR3 runs 15 residues. Between the trimmed V and J ends, which lost 0 bases and 2 bases, there was a span of 13 bases. DNA of the CDR3: TGCAGTGCTAGAGACGGTTCGCACTCACAAGAGACCCAGTACTTC. This codes for CSARDGSHSQETQYF.

This sequence joins TRBV13 and TRBJ1-3; no firm D call. The ends were cut back, 3 bases at V and 0 bases at J, with 12 bases in the middle. CDR1 is PRHDT, CDR2 FYEKMQ, per germline (reference sequence). The CDR3 loop spans 16 amino acids. The CDR3 DNA sequence: TGTGCCAGCAGCTTGCGGGCCCTGATCTCTGGAAACACCATATATTTT. This encodes CASSLRALISGNTIYF.

This clonotype was recorded a few times. The V gene is TRBV10-3, the J gene TRBJ1-1; the D gene is possibly TRBD1 (5 bases). The CDR3 sequence is 13 residues long. Germline-derived CDR1 and CDR2 are ENHRY and SYGVKD. Deletions cut 4 bases from V and 6 bases from J, with 12 bases between. In DNA, the CDR3 is TGTGCCATCAGTGGTCGGGGGGAAGCTGAAGCTTTCTTT. It encodes CAISGRGEAEAFF.

This clonotype came up many times. The gene calls are TRBV23-1 and TRBJ2-5, with D unclear. TRBV23-1 is an ORF, and what it does is uncertain. V dropped 3 bases and J dropped 1 base, with 9 bases sitting between them. The CDR3 is 14 amino acids. CDR3 loop: CASSQPGLQETQYF. In DNA, the CDR3 is TGCGCCAGCAGTCAGCCGGGCCTCCAAGAGACCCAGTACTTC.